The following is a TCR beta chain sequence with its context. What it recognizes is unknown. This sample was taken from a study of shared clonotypes between healthy human individuals. Template for every sorted-subset replicate PCR totaled 150 to 250 ng DNA, roughly 30,000 T cell genomes. TCRdb's table, derived via immunoSEQ multiplex PCR, lists solely in-frame clones and lacks some. The sample includes 190,000 or so clones, approximately 70% of them seen just once. Germline V gene lookup returns CDR1 SNHLY and CDR2 FYNNEI. Trimming removed 2 bases at V and 0 bases at J, with 8 bases between. The CDR3 has 15 amino acids. Overall study findings and caveats: Lower generation probabilities were found for non-shared clonotypes than for those shared by all four donors.

The sequenced sample consisted of memory CD4+ T cells sorted from blood. As for subset: CD45RA-negative fraction. The clonotype was recovered from a man between 25 and 39 years old in good health. The V and J genes are TRBV2 and TRBJ1-5; D not resolved. CDR3 sequence (DNA): TGTGCCAGCAGTGAAACCCCGATTAGCAATCAGCCCCAGCATTTT. This gives the protein CASSETPISNQPQHF. The full variable domain, its missing parts supplied by reference TRBV2 and TRBJ1-5, is EPEVTQTPSHQVTQMGQEVILRCVPISNHLYFYWYRQILGQKVEFLVSFYNNEISEKSEIFDDQFSVERPDGSNFTLKIRSTKLEDSAMYFCASSETPISNQPQHFGDGTRLSIL.